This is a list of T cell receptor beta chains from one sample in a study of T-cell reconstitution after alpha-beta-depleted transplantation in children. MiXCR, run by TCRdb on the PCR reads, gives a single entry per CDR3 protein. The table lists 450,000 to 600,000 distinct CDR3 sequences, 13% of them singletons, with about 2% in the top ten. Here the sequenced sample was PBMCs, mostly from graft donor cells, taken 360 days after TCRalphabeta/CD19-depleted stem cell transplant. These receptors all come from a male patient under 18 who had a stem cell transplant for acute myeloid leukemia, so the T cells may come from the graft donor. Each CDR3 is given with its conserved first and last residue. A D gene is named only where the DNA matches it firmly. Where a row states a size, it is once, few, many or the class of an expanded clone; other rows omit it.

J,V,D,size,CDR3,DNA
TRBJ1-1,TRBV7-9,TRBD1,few,CASSLEGRQGFF,TGTGCCAGCAGCTTAGAGGGACGACAGGGTTTCTTT
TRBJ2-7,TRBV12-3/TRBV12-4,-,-,CASSSRVIESYEQYF,TGTGCCAGCAGCAGCAGGGTTATCGAGTCCTACGAGCAGTACTTC
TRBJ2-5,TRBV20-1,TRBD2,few,CSARRLAGDQKTQYF,TGCAGTGCTAGAAGGCTAGCGGGAGACCAAAAGACCCAGTACTTC
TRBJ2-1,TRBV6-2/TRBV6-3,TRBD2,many,CASSYSGTASGGIYNEQFF,TGTGCCAGCAGTTACTCCGGGACAGCTAGCGGGGGCATCTACAATGAGCAGTTCTTC
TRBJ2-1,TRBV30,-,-,CAWRHSGINEQFF,TGTGCCTGGAGGCATAGCGGTATCAATGAGCAGTTCTTC
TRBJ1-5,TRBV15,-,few,CATSRPDKLQPQHF,TGTGCCACCAGCAGACCCGATAAACTACAGCCCCAGCATTTT
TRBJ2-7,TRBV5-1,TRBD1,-,CASSLAGTGALHF,TGCGCCAGCAGCTTGGCCGGGACAGGGGCACTCCACTTC
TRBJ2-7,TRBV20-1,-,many,CSVKGLRDEQYF,TGCAGTGTAAAGGGGTTAAGGGACGAGCAGTACTTC
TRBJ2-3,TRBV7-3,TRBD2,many,CASSLGLAGEREPDTQYF,TGTGCCAGCAGCTTAGGACTAGCGGGAGAGAGGGAGCCAGATACGCAGTATTTT
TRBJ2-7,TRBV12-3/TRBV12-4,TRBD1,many,CASRRTGGLYEQYF,TGTGCCAGCAGGAGGACAGGGGGCTTGTACGAGCAGTACTTC
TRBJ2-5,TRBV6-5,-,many,CASSYSKGRETQYF,TGTGCCAGCAGTTACTCGAAGGGTCGGGAGACCCAGTACTTC
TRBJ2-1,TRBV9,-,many,CASSFVSGLALNEQFF,TGTGCCAGCAGCTTTGTGTCAGGGCTAGCGCTGAATGAGCAGTTCTTC
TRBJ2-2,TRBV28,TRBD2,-,CASRRPSGNTGELFF,TGTGCCAGCAGGCGGCCTAGCGGTAACACCGGGGAGCTGTTTTTT
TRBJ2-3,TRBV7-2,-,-,CASSPQVGDTQYF,TGTGCCAGCAGCCCCCAGGTCGGAGATACGCAGTATTTT
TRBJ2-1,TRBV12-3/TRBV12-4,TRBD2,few,CASIDGSGIGNEQFF,TGTGCCAGCATTGACGGTAGCGGGATTGGTAATGAGCAGTTCTTC
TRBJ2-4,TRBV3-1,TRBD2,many,CASSQEGRPSLGAGGYIQYF,TGTGCCAGCAGCCAAGAAGGGCGGCCTAGTTTGGGAGCCGGGGGGTACATTCAGTACTTC